These 17 T cell receptor beta chains came from one sample sequenced in a study of blood T cell repertoires in COVID-19. Profiling relied on immunoSEQ multiplex PCR, and the TCRdb table lists in-frame clones only, not all of them. The repertoire holds around 63,000 clones, with around 84% as singletons. The specimen was peripheral blood. All receptors derive from a man aged 60 to 69 with acute or convalescent COVID-19.

V is TRBV14 and J is TRBJ2-5, with D possibly matching TRBD2 (5 bases). This CDR3 contains 16 residues. The V gene lost 0 bases and the J gene lost 5 bases, with 16 bases spanning the gap. CDR1 is SGHDN, CDR2 FVKESK, per germline. CDR3 amino acids: CASSQDPVSRGETQYF. The CDR3 nucleotides are TGTGCCAGCAGCCAAGACCCCGTTAGTAGAGGGGAGACCCAGTACTTC.

This chain joins TRBV7-2 and TRBJ2-2; TRBD2 aligns across 10 bases. Germline V gene data show CDR1 as SGHTA and CDR2 as FQGNSA. Unmatched junction bases numbered 7, after V lost 5 bases and J lost 4 bases. The CDR3 totals 16 residues. CDR3 nucleotides: TGTGCCAGCAGCGTTCTAGCGGGGGCCGCCACCGGGGAGCTGTTTTTT. Its translation is CASSVLAGAATGELFF.

The rearrangement joins TRBV21-1 to TRBJ1-1. TRBV21-1 is a listed pseudogene. The CDR3 length is 15 residues. The CDR3 DNA is TGTGCCAGCAGCAAAATCCGGGGATGGGTCACTGAAGCTTTCTTT. This gives the protein CASSKIRGWVTEAFF.

The rearrangement uses TRBV5-1 and TRBJ1-1; D is possibly TRBD1 (6 bases). This CDR3 comprises 16 residues. V was trimmed by 0 bases and J by 1 base, leaving 13 bases between them. Germline assignment: CDR1 SGHRS and CDR2 YFSETQ. The CDR3 DNA reads TGCGCCAGCAGCTTGGCTGGTACAGGGAGGAACACTGAAGCTTTCTTT. Encoded protein: CASSLAGTGRNTEAFF.

This chain joins TRBV7-2 and TRBJ2-5; 7 positions match TRBD2. V lost 4 bases to trimming and J lost 3 bases; unmatched junction nucleotides: 11. Germline assignment: CDR1 SGHTA and CDR2 FQGNSA. CDR3 length: 16 residues. CDR3 region: CASSSPVAGTKETQYF. DNA for the CDR3: TGTGCCAGCAGCTCCCCCGTCGCCGGGACTAAAGAGACCCAGTACTTC.

V usage is TRBV19 and J usage is TRBJ1-3; D remains unclear. V was trimmed by 5 bases and J by 8 bases, leaving 13 bases between them. From germline, CDR1 is LNHDA and CDR2 SQIVND (reference sequence). The CDR3 extends over 13 amino acids. The CDR3 region is CASSPIRGDTIYF. In DNA, the CDR3 is TGTGCCAGTAGTCCCATCCGGGGAGACACCATATATTTT.

The chain recombines TRBV4-1 with TRBJ2-7; TRBD1 might be the D (7 bases). Germline V lookup: CDR1 MGHRA, CDR2 YSYEKL. Trimming pared 3 bases from V and 7 bases from J, leaving 16 bases between. CDR3 length: 14 residues. CDR3 sequence (DNA): TGCGCCAGCAGCCACGCAGGGGGGCGAGGGGAGCAGTACTTC. It translates to CASSHAGGRGEQYF.

The chain has TRBV18 and TRBJ1-1, with no clear D. Germline CDR1 and CDR2: KGHSH and LQKENI. V lost 3 bases to trimming and J lost 0 bases, with 8 bases between them. The CDR3 runs to 14 residues. This chain's CDR3 is CASSPRELNTEAFF. In DNA form, the CDR3 reads TGTGCCAGCTCACCGAGGGAGTTGAACACTGAAGCTTTCTTT.

The chain couples TRBV11-2 to TRBJ1-1; D is unresolved. V dropped 6 bases and J dropped 0 bases, with 14 bases sitting between them. The CDR3 covers 15 residues. Looked up from germline, CDR1 is SGHAT and CDR2 is FQNNGV. The CDR3 region is CASRYMWALNTEAFF. CDR3 nucleotide sequence: TGTGCCAGCAGGTATATGTGGGCCTTGAACACTGAAGCTTTCTTT.

This chain connects TRBV3-1 (or the pseudogene TRBV3-2) to TRBJ2-5; 14 nucleotides match TRBD2. Germline CDR1 is LGHDT and CDR2 is YNNKEL (reference sequence). V lost 2 bases to trimming and J lost 4 bases; unmatched junction nucleotides: 3. The CDR3 consists of 16 residues. CDR3 in amino acids: CASSQLGTSGGETQYF. As DNA, the CDR3 is TGTGCCAGCAGCCAACTCGGGACTAGCGGGGGAGAGACCCAGTACTTC.

The genes are TRBV5-1 and TRBJ1-5; D is uncertain. V lost 0 bases and J lost 0, with 7 bases in between. The CDR3 is made up of 15 amino acids. Looked up from germline, CDR1 is SGHRS and CDR2 is YFSETQ. This CDR3 is CASSLDSNSNQPQHF. CDR3 bases: TGCGCCAGCAGCTTGGACAGTAATAGCAATCAGCCCCAGCATTTT.

V is TRBV19 and J is TRBJ1-1, with TRBD1 matching over 11 bases. Germline V gives CDR1 LNHDA, CDR2 SQIVND (reference sequence). The CDR3 spans 18 residues. The ends lost 4 bases at V and 1 base at J; junction bases unmatched: 11. In DNA form, the CDR3 reads TGTGCCAGTAGTAAAAGACGGGACAGGGGGGTTCCGAACACTGAAGCTTTCTTT. It yields the protein CASSKRRDRGVPNTEAFF.

This clone occurred a few times. The chain links TRBV7-8 to TRBJ1-3; the D is unclear. V dropped 5 bases and J dropped 5 bases, with 16 bases sitting between them. Germline assignment: CDR1 SGHVS and CDR2 FQNEAQ. This CDR3 has 15 residues. The CDR3 region is CASSQGRAPRNTIYF. CDR3 bases: TGTGCCAGCAGCCAAGGGAGAGCTCCCCGAAACACCATATATTTT.

The gene calls are TRBV24-1 and TRBJ2-1, with TRBD2 as a possible D gene (7 bases). Trimming shortened V by 7 bases and J by 4 bases, and 16 bases separated the two germline ends. The CDR3 is made up of 15 amino acids. Germline CDR1 and CDR2: KGHDR and SFDVKD. The CDR3 region is CATSGEGGAYNEQFF. Written as DNA, the CDR3 is TGTGCCACCAGCGGAGAGGGGGGGGCGTACAATGAGCAGTTCTTC.

The genes are TRBV6-5 and TRBJ2-2, with TRBD1 matching 8 bases. The CDR3 spans 14 residues. The germline gives CDR1 MNHEY, CDR2 SVGAGI. V trimming: 5 bases; J trimming: 5 bases; junction bases outside the gene matches: 4. CDR3 nucleotide sequence: TGTGCCAGCAGTCAGGGGGCTTGGACCGGGGAGCTGTTTTTT. Translation gives CASSQGAWTGELFF.

For the CDR3, the DNA is TGTGCCAGCAGCCCTTATGGTCGCAGACAGAATGGAAACACCATATATTTT. Its translation is CASSPYGRRQNGNTIYF. The rearrangement uses TRBV7-8 and TRBJ1-3; D perhaps matches TRBD1 (5 bases). The CDR3 covers 17 residues. Trimming removed 5 bases from V and 3 bases from J, with 20 bases in between. Germline assignment: CDR1 SGHVS and CDR2 FQNEAQ.

V gene TRBV10-3 combines with J gene TRBJ2-7; 7 bases are a match to TRBD1. This CDR3 spans 14 amino acids. Germline lookup yields CDR1 ENHRY and CDR2 SYGVKD. J was trimmed by 2 bases and V by 2 bases; bases with no gene match: 3. This CDR3 reads CAISERTGAYEQYF. Here the CDR3 DNA reads TGTGCCATCAGTGAGCGGACAGGTGCCTACGAGCAGTACTTC.